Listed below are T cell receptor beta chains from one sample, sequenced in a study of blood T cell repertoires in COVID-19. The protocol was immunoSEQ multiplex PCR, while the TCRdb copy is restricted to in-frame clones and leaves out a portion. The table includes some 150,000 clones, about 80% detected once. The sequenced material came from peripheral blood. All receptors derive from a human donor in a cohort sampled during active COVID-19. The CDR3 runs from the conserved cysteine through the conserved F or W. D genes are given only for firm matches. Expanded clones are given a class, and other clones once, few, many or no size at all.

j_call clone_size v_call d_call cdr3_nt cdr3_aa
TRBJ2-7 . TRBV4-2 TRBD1 TGTGCCAGCACCGGGGGACAGGGGGATACCGAGCAGTACTTC CASTGGQGDTEQYF
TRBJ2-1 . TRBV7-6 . TGTGCCAGCAGCTTAGCGGGCGGGCAGGGGATACACAATGAGCAGTTCTTC CASSLAGGQGIHNEQFF
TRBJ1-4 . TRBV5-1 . TGCGCCAGCAGCGTGACAGGTGCTAATGAAAAACTGTTTTTT CASSVTGANEKLFF
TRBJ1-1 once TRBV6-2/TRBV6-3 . TGTGCCAGCAGTTTCGATTCTATGAACACTGAAGCTTTCTTT CASSFDSMNTEAFF
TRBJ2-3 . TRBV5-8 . TGTGCCAGCAGCTTGCAGGCAGACCCTAGCACAGATACGCAGTATTTT CASSLQADPSTDTQYF
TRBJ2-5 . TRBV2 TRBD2 TGTGCCAGCAGTAAAGGACTAGTGGGGACCCAGTACTTC CASSKGLVGTQYF
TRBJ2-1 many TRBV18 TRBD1 TGTGCCAGCCACGACAGGGCCAATGAGCAGTTCTTC CASHDRANEQFF
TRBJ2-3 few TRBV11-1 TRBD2 TGTGCCAGCAGCTCGGGACTACACACAGATACGCAGTATTTT CASSSGLHTDTQYF
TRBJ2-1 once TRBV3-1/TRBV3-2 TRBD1 TGTGCCAGCAGCCAGGGCAGGGGGTCATTCGAGCAGTTCTTC CASSQGRGSFEQFF
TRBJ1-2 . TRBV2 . TGTGCCAGCAGCCAGCCGGGTCCCGGCACCTTC CASSQPGPGTF
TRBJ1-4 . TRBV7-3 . TGTGCCAGCGGAGGTCAGGGAGGTGAAAAACTGTTTTTT CASGGQGGEKLFF